This TCR beta chain was identified during a study of shared clonotypes between healthy human individuals. Sequencing was performed with immunoSEQ multiplex PCR; in TCRdb, only in-frame clones are kept and a portion is missing. This table holds 1 million to 1.3 million clones, 70% to 80% found once. V dropped 5 bases and J dropped 5 bases, with 19 bases sitting between them. The CDR3 covers 16 residues. Germline V CDR1 and CDR2: MDHEN, SYDVKM. Notes on the study in general: Rarefaction curves obtained for sorted subsets showed sequencing incomplete despite large depth.

On this clone: The antigen is undetermined.

The sequence was obtained from a man between 18 and 29 years old in good health. Some clones in this sample may be carry-over from other donors' samples. The chain links TRBV28 to TRBJ1-5; D is unclear. Sequencing used memory CD4+ T cells from PBMCs. Indicated subset: CD45RA-negative fraction. CDR3: CASSLRLEGSDQPQHF. The DNA for the CDR3 is TGTGCCAGCAGTCTCCGCCTGGAAGGCTCCGATCAGCCCCAGCATTTT.